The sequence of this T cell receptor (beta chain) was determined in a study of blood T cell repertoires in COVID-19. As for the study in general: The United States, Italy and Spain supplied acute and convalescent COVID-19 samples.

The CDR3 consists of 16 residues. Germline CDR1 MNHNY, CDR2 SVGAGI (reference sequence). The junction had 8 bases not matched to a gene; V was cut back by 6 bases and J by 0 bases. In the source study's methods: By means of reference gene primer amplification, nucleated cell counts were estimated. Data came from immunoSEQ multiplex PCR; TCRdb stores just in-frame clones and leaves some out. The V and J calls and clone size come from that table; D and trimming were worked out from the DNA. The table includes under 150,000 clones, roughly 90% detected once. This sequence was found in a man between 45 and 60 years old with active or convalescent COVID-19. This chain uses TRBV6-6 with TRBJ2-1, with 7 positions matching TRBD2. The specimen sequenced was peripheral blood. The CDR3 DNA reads TGTGCCAGCAGCAAAAGCGGGATGCACTCCTACAATGAGCAGTTCTTC. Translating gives CASSKSGMHSYNEQFF.